A selection of T cell receptor beta chains follows, all from one sample in a study of T-cell memory formation after mild COVID-19. Using its own MiXCR run on the 5' RACE reads, TCRdb lists one record per CDR3 protein. Among 55,000 to 70,000 distinct CDR3 sequences listed, around a quarter were seen once. The sample taken for sequencing was PBMCs or a T cell subset sorted from them (not recorded which). These receptors originate from a man between 18 and 35 years old who had mild COVID-19 (a few samples of this study predate the infection). Cell type and time point are not known. CDR3s include the opening cysteine and the closing phenylalanine or tryptophan. A D gene is named only where the DNA matches it firmly. Size is stated for part of the rows, as once, few or many counts, or as a class when the clone is expanded.

d_call: NA; clone_size: NA; j_call: TRBJ2-4; v_call: TRBV12-3/TRBV12-4; cdr3_nt: TGTGCCAGCAGTTTGGAAGAGTTAGACATTCAGTACTTC; cdr3_aa: CASSLEELDIQYF
d_call: NA; clone_size: many; j_call: TRBJ2-1; v_call: TRBV20-1; cdr3_nt: TGCAGTGCTAGGGGCCGGGGAGCCCAGCAGTTCTTC; cdr3_aa: CSARGRGAQQFF
d_call: TRBD2; clone_size: few; j_call: TRBJ2-7; v_call: TRBV7-9; cdr3_nt: TGTGCCAGCCTACCTCTAGCGGGGGTTCACGAGCAGTACTTC; cdr3_aa: CASLPLAGVHEQYF
d_call: NA; clone_size: many; j_call: TRBJ1-1; v_call: TRBV20-1; cdr3_nt: TGCAGTGCTAGAGTGAACGAGGGGACTGAAGCTTTCTTT; cdr3_aa: CSARVNEGTEAFF
d_call: NA; clone_size: few; j_call: TRBJ2-3; v_call: TRBV12-3/TRBV12-4; cdr3_nt: TGTGCCAGCAGTCCTACAGGGTTCACAGATACGCAGTATTTT; cdr3_aa: CASSPTGFTDTQYF
d_call: NA; clone_size: few; j_call: TRBJ2-1; v_call: TRBV28; cdr3_nt: TGTGCCAGCAGTTTTGGGTCAACTTACAATGAGCAGTTCTTC; cdr3_aa: CASSFGSTYNEQFF
d_call: TRBD1; clone_size: few; j_call: TRBJ1-2; v_call: TRBV20-1; cdr3_nt: TGCAGTGCCCTCATTACACAGGGGAACTATGGCTACACCTTC; cdr3_aa: CSALITQGNYGYTF
d_call: TRBD1; clone_size: few; j_call: TRBJ2-4; v_call: TRBV4-1; cdr3_nt: TGCGCCAGCAGCCAAGGCGGACAGGGGGTGGACATTCAGTACTTC; cdr3_aa: CASSQGGQGVDIQYF
d_call: NA; clone_size: few; j_call: TRBJ2-5; v_call: TRBV6-5; cdr3_nt: TGTGCCAGCAGCCCCGGGGCGGGGTGGGAGACCCAGTACTTC; cdr3_aa: CASSPGAGWETQYF
d_call: NA; clone_size: NA; j_call: TRBJ2-5; v_call: TRBV4-1; cdr3_nt: TGCGCCAGCAGCCCATCGACGGGACTGGTCGAAGAGACCCAGTACTTC; cdr3_aa: CASSPSTGLVEETQYF
d_call: NA; clone_size: once; j_call: TRBJ2-7; v_call: TRBV19; cdr3_nt: TGTGCCACCAGTTCGGGGGATTCGACCTACGAGCAGTACTTC; cdr3_aa: CATSSGDSTYEQYF
d_call: NA; clone_size: NA; j_call: TRBJ2-7; v_call: TRBV12-3/TRBV12-4; cdr3_nt: TGTGCCAGCAGCCCTGGGCCCTTCTACGAGCAGTACTTC; cdr3_aa: CASSPGPFYEQYF
d_call: NA; clone_size: few; j_call: TRBJ1-5; v_call: TRBV20-1; cdr3_nt: TGCAGTGCTAGACCACAGAGGTCGGGCAATCAGCCCCAGCATTTT; cdr3_aa: CSARPQRSGNQPQHF
d_call: TRBD1; clone_size: NA; j_call: TRBJ1-1; v_call: TRBV6-5; cdr3_nt: TGTGCCAGCAGTTACTCGGGGACAGGGAGCACTGAAGCTTTCTTT; cdr3_aa: CASSYSGTGSTEAFF
d_call: NA; clone_size: NA; j_call: TRBJ2-7; v_call: TRBV19; cdr3_nt: TGTGCCAGTAGTGCCGCCAGGGCTAGCTCCTACGAGCAGTACTTC; cdr3_aa: CASSAARASSYEQYF
d_call: NA; clone_size: few; j_call: TRBJ1-2; v_call: TRBV5-4; cdr3_nt: TGTGCCAGCACCTTCGGGGGGATCTATGGCTACACCTTC; cdr3_aa: CASTFGGIYGYTF
d_call: TRBD1; clone_size: few; j_call: TRBJ1-2; v_call: TRBV20-1; cdr3_nt: TGCAGTGCTCCCGGGACAGGGGCCCAACTAGCTAACTATGGCTACACCTTC; cdr3_aa: CSAPGTGAQLANYGYTF
d_call: TRBD1; clone_size: few; j_call: TRBJ2-3; v_call: TRBV7-8; cdr3_nt: TGTGCCAGCAGCTTATACTTAACAGGGGGATCAGATACGCAGTATTTT; cdr3_aa: CASSLYLTGGSDTQYF
d_call: NA; clone_size: few; j_call: TRBJ2-1; v_call: TRBV6-2/TRBV6-3; cdr3_nt: TGTGCCAGCAGCCTTGACAGTAGCTCCTACAATGAGCAGTTCTTC; cdr3_aa: CASSLDSSSYNEQFF
d_call: TRBD1; clone_size: few; j_call: TRBJ1-2; v_call: TRBV6-5; cdr3_nt: TGTGCCAGCAGGCGGACAGGGGAGGGCTACACCTTC; cdr3_aa: CASRRTGEGYTF
d_call: NA; clone_size: once; j_call: TRBJ1-1; v_call: TRBV14; cdr3_nt: TGTGCCAGCAGCCAAACGGGCGAGAACACTGAAGCTTTCTTT; cdr3_aa: CASSQTGENTEAFF
d_call: NA; clone_size: few; j_call: TRBJ2-5; v_call: TRBV21-1; cdr3_nt: TGTGCCAGCAGCCCTACAGGGTTGCGAGAGACCCAGTACTTC; cdr3_aa: CASSPTGLRETQYF
d_call: NA; clone_size: few; j_call: TRBJ2-1; v_call: TRBV2; cdr3_nt: TGTGCCATCAGGGGCCCTTTGAATGAGCAGTTCTTC; cdr3_aa: CAIRGPLNEQFF
d_call: NA; clone_size: NA; j_call: TRBJ2-3; v_call: TRBV12-3/TRBV12-4; cdr3_nt: TGTGCCAGCACAGGGGCCGATACGCAGTATTTT; cdr3_aa: CASTGADTQYF
d_call: NA; clone_size: few; j_call: TRBJ2-7; v_call: TRBV7-2; cdr3_nt: TGTGCCAGCAGCTTCGGACAGACCTACGAGCAGTACTTC; cdr3_aa: CASSFGQTYEQYF
d_call: TRBD1; clone_size: NA; j_call: TRBJ2-7; v_call: TRBV16; cdr3_nt: TGTGCCAGCAGCCAAGGCGGGACAGGGACCTACGAGCAGTACTTC; cdr3_aa: CASSQGGTGTYEQYF
d_call: NA; clone_size: NA; j_call: TRBJ2-1; v_call: TRBV20-1; cdr3_nt: TGCAGTGCACCCCTAGGGATTTATTACAATGAGCAGTTCTTC; cdr3_aa: CSAPLGIYYNEQFF
d_call: NA; clone_size: NA; j_call: TRBJ1-1; v_call: TRBV20-1; cdr3_nt: TGCAGTGCTCCCCTGACAGGAATGGGTACTGAAGCTTTCTTT; cdr3_aa: CSAPLTGMGTEAFF
d_call: NA; clone_size: NA; j_call: TRBJ1-2; v_call: TRBV30; cdr3_nt: TGTGCCTGGAGGGACAGCTTTTACTATGGCTACACCTTC; cdr3_aa: CAWRDSFYYGYTF
d_call: NA; clone_size: NA; j_call: TRBJ1-1; v_call: TRBV5-5; cdr3_nt: TGTGCCAGCAGCTTACACATGAACACTGAAGCTTTCTTT; cdr3_aa: CASSLHMNTEAFF
d_call: NA; clone_size: few; j_call: TRBJ2-7; v_call: TRBV12-3/TRBV12-4; cdr3_nt: TGTGCCAGCAGTTTAGGTCTAGGCCCCTACGAGCAGTACTTC; cdr3_aa: CASSLGLGPYEQYF
d_call: NA; clone_size: NA; j_call: TRBJ2-1; v_call: TRBV12-5; cdr3_nt: TGTGCTAGTGGTTTGGACCTCGTCGGAGGGGCCCATGAGCAGTTCTTC; cdr3_aa: CASGLDLVGGAHEQFF
d_call: NA; clone_size: few; j_call: TRBJ2-5; v_call: TRBV11-2; cdr3_nt: TGTGCCAGCAGCTCCACCGAAGGGGAGGAGACCCAGTACTTC; cdr3_aa: CASSSTEGEETQYF
d_call: TRBD2; clone_size: many; j_call: TRBJ2-5; v_call: TRBV4-3; cdr3_nt: TGCGCCAGCAGCCAAGATTGGAGCGGGGGGGCCACAGAGACCCAGTACTTC; cdr3_aa: CASSQDWSGGATETQYF
d_call: TRBD2; clone_size: once; j_call: TRBJ2-5; v_call: TRBV7-9; cdr3_nt: TGTGCCAGCAGCTTGGTATCTAGCGGACAAGAGACCCAGTACTTC; cdr3_aa: CASSLVSSGQETQYF
d_call: NA; clone_size: NA; j_call: TRBJ2-5; v_call: TRBV6-5; cdr3_nt: TGTGCCAGCAGCTTAAGGGGTGTGGGGTTAGCGGAGACCCAGTACTTC; cdr3_aa: CASSLRGVGLAETQYF
d_call: NA; clone_size: few; j_call: TRBJ1-1; v_call: TRBV5-5; cdr3_nt: TGTGCCAGCAGTAAAGTGAACACTGAAGCTTTCTTT; cdr3_aa: CASSKVNTEAFF
d_call: TRBD1; clone_size: NA; j_call: TRBJ2-5; v_call: TRBV15; cdr3_nt: TGTGCCACCAGCAGATCGGGGACAGGGCTTGAGACCCAGTACTTC; cdr3_aa: CATSRSGTGLETQYF
d_call: TRBD1; clone_size: NA; j_call: TRBJ2-3; v_call: TRBV4-3; cdr3_nt: TGCGCCAGCAGCCAAGCCACGGGACAGGGCCTTGCGCAGTATTTT; cdr3_aa: CASSQATGQGLAQYF
d_call: NA; clone_size: few; j_call: TRBJ2-3; v_call: TRBV27; cdr3_nt: TGTGCCAGCAGTTTTGGGGACACAGATACGCAGTATTTT; cdr3_aa: CASSFGDTDTQYF
d_call: NA; clone_size: few; j_call: TRBJ1-5; v_call: TRBV6-5; cdr3_nt: TGTGCCAGCAGTTACTCGAGTGGGGGGCAGCCCCAGCATTTT; cdr3_aa: CASSYSSGGQPQHF
d_call: NA; clone_size: NA; j_call: TRBJ2-6; v_call: TRBV15; cdr3_nt: TGTGCCACCAGCAGAGATCGAATTGGGGCCAACGTCCTGACTTTC; cdr3_aa: CATSRDRIGANVLTF
d_call: TRBD2; clone_size: NA; j_call: TRBJ2-7; v_call: TRBV11-2; cdr3_nt: TGTGCCAGCAGCCTAGAGCGGGGGGGACACGAGCAGTACTTC; cdr3_aa: CASSLERGGHEQYF
d_call: NA; clone_size: NA; j_call: TRBJ2-1; v_call: TRBV24-1; cdr3_nt: TGTGCCACCAGTGATTTTTCCGGGTTTGAGCAGTTCTTC; cdr3_aa: CATSDFSGFEQFF
d_call: NA; clone_size: few; j_call: TRBJ1-5; v_call: TRBV12-3/TRBV12-4; cdr3_nt: TGTGCCAGCTCAGAATTGGGCAATCAGCCCCAGCATTTT; cdr3_aa: CASSELGNQPQHF
d_call: NA; clone_size: NA; j_call: TRBJ2-5; v_call: TRBV27; cdr3_nt: TGTGCCAGCAGTCAATGGGGGTACCAAGAGACCCAGTACTTC; cdr3_aa: CASSQWGYQETQYF
d_call: TRBD2; clone_size: few; j_call: TRBJ2-1; v_call: TRBV3-1; cdr3_nt: TGTGCCAGCAGCCAAGATTGGAGAGCGGGGGCCTACAATGAGCAGTTCTTC; cdr3_aa: CASSQDWRAGAYNEQFF
d_call: NA; clone_size: few; j_call: TRBJ2-2; v_call: TRBV27; cdr3_nt: TGTGCCAGCAGTTTATCCGGAGGGTTGGTTGGGGAGCTGTTTTTT; cdr3_aa: CASSLSGGLVGELFF
d_call: NA; clone_size: NA; j_call: TRBJ1-5; v_call: TRBV5-5; cdr3_nt: TGTGCCAGCAGCGTGGACAGATGGGGACGTGAGCCCCAGCATTTT; cdr3_aa: CASSVDRWGREPQHF
d_call: NA; clone_size: few; j_call: TRBJ2-7; v_call: TRBV4-3; cdr3_nt: TGCGCCAGCAGCCAAGGAAGGGGGGACTACGAGCAGTACTTC; cdr3_aa: CASSQGRGDYEQYF
d_call: TRBD1; clone_size: few; j_call: TRBJ2-1; v_call: TRBV14; cdr3_nt: TGTGCCAGCAGCACCCCCCGGGACAGGAACAATGAGCAGTTCTTC; cdr3_aa: CASSTPRDRNNEQFF
d_call: NA; clone_size: few; j_call: TRBJ2-2; v_call: TRBV20-1; cdr3_nt: TGCAGTGCTACCGTGACGAACACCGGGGAGCTGTTTTTT; cdr3_aa: CSATVTNTGELFF
d_call: NA; clone_size: NA; j_call: TRBJ2-2; v_call: TRBV3-1; cdr3_nt: TGTGCCAGCAGCCAGGAACGGGGGCCACACACCGGGGAGCTGTTTTTT; cdr3_aa: CASSQERGPHTGELFF
d_call: TRBD2; clone_size: many; j_call: TRBJ2-5; v_call: TRBV15; cdr3_nt: TGTGCCACCAGCAGAGGCTTACTAGCGGGGGGGCCAGAAGAGACCCAGTACTTC; cdr3_aa: CATSRGLLAGGPEETQYF
d_call: NA; clone_size: few; j_call: TRBJ2-1; v_call: TRBV7-2; cdr3_nt: TGTGCCAGCAGCCCCTTCGCGAGGGGGGATCTGGGCGAGCAGTTCTTC; cdr3_aa: CASSPFARGDLGEQFF
d_call: NA; clone_size: many; j_call: TRBJ1-2; v_call: TRBV20-1; cdr3_nt: TGCAGTGCTAGAGATTACGGCAGGGACTATGGCTACACCTTC; cdr3_aa: CSARDYGRDYGYTF
d_call: NA; clone_size: NA; j_call: TRBJ2-3; v_call: TRBV12-3/TRBV12-4; cdr3_nt: TGTGCCAGCACTTCTAGAGGGGCAGATACGCAGTATTTT; cdr3_aa: CASTSRGADTQYF
d_call: NA; clone_size: NA; j_call: TRBJ1-1; v_call: TRBV5-1; cdr3_nt: TGCGCCAGCAGCTACTCCCCTTCGGGGGGCACTGAAGCTTTCTTT; cdr3_aa: CASSYSPSGGTEAFF
d_call: NA; clone_size: few; j_call: TRBJ2-2; v_call: TRBV7-9; cdr3_nt: TGTGCCAGCAGCTTGAACTCCGGGGAGCTGTTTTTT; cdr3_aa: CASSLNSGELFF